Below, 28 T cell receptor beta chains from the same sample are listed, as sequenced in a study of control samples from healthy donors and cancer patients. Only in-frame clones appear in the TCRdb table, and some are missing; sequencing was by immunoSEQ multiplex PCR. The profile shows over 100,000 clones, just over 90% of them singletons. The sequenced sample consisted of blood. These receptors originate from a woman aged 18-35 years in good health.

The V and J genes are TRBV3-1 (or the pseudogene TRBV3-2) and TRBJ2-2; 8 bases line up with TRBD1. The CDR3 is 17 residues long. From germline, CDR1 is LGHDT and CDR2 YNNKEL (reference sequence). The ends lost 3 bases at V and 4 bases at J; junction bases unmatched: 10. CDR3 residues: CASSHTQGARATGELFF. In DNA form, the CDR3 reads TGTGCCAGCAGCCACACCCAGGGGGCGCGCGCCACCGGGGAGCTGTTTTTT.

V is TRBV24-1 and J is TRBJ1-2; D may be TRBD1 (5 bases). The germline V and J ends were trimmed by 3 bases and 4 bases, with 17 bases remaining between them. Germline-derived CDR1 and CDR2 are KGHDR and SFDVKD. The CDR3 runs 16 residues. The CDR3 is CATSDKGTTGSYGYTF. The CDR3, as DNA: TGTGCCACCAGTGATAAAGGGACGACGGGGAGCTATGGCTACACCTTC.

This rearrangement joins TRBV7-9 to TRBJ2-3, with TRBD2 identical over 8 bases. CDR1 SEHNR and CDR2 FQNEAQ come from the germline V gene (reference sequence). The CDR3 totals 16 residues. V trimming: 5 bases; J trimming: 0 bases; junction bases outside the gene matches: 7. CDR3 DNA sequence: TGTGCCAGCAGCCCCCGGGGGGGGCCTAGCACAGATACGCAGTATTTT. This codes for CASSPRGGPSTDTQYF.

This CDR3 is CASSIRLAGEETQYF. The DNA for the CDR3 is TGTGCCAGCAGCATCAGACTAGCGGGAGAAGAGACCCAGTACTTC. V gene TRBV7-2 combines with J gene TRBJ2-5; 12 bases align to TRBD2. The CDR3 covers 15 residues. V gave up 5 bases and J gave up 3 bases; unmatched junction bases: 4. Germline CDR1 is SGHTA and CDR2 is FQGNSA.

The chain links TRBV11-3 to TRBJ2-2, with D perhaps TRBD1 (5 bases). Trimming removed 2 bases at V and 8 bases at J, with 18 bases between. Germline loops: CDR1 SGHNT, CDR2 YENEEA. The CDR3 extends over 16 amino acids. The CDR3 bases are TGTGCCAGCAGCTTACTCGGCAGGGCCGCGTCGGGGGAGCTGTTTTTT. Residues: CASSLLGRAASGELFF.

This chain joins TRBV4-1 and TRBJ2-7; TRBD2 agrees at 10 bases. Germline CDR1 MGHRA, CDR2 YSYEKL. J gave up 2 bases and V 1 base, and 2 bases lay outside the gene matches. The CDR3 contains 15 residues. The chain's CDR3 is CASSQGTSGTYEQYF. CDR3 sequence (DNA): TGCGCCAGCAGCCAAGGGACTAGCGGCACCTACGAGCAGTACTTC.

The genes are TRBV28 and TRBJ1-2; 7 bases fit TRBD1. V was pared by 3 bases and J by 4 bases, with 5 bases of the junction left unmatched. The CDR3 is made up of 14 amino acids. The V gene's germline CDR1 is MDHEN and CDR2 SYDVKM. The DNA of the CDR3 is TGTGCCAGCAGTTTTTCGGGACAGATCTATGGCTACACCTTC. It translates to CASSFSGQIYGYTF.

This chain uses TRBV5-1 with TRBJ2-1; D remains unclear. The CDR3 length is 15 residues. The V end lost 0 bases, the J end lost 3 bases, and 10 bases lay between the germline ends. Germline CDR1 reads SGHRS; CDR2 reads YFSETQ. CDR3 sequence reads: CASSLVGSGYNEQFF. The DNA for the CDR3 is TGCGCCAGCAGCTTGGTGGGGTCCGGCTACAATGAGCAGTTCTTC. The complete variable domain, with remaining parts taken from reference TRBV5-1 and TRBJ2-1, reads KAGVTQTPRYLIKTRGQQVTLSCSPISGHRSVSWYQQTPGQGLQFLFEYFSETQRNKGNFPGRFSGRQFSNSRSEMNVSTLELGDSALYLCASSLVGSGYNEQFFGPGTRLTVL.

J is TRBJ1-5 and V is TRBV12-5; the D gene is possibly TRBD1 (5 bases). Germline V gene lookup returns CDR1 LGHNT and CDR2 FRNRAP. The CDR3 sequence is 15 residues long. Trimming cost V 7 bases and J 6 bases, with 19 bases left between them. The CDR3, as DNA: TGTGCTAGTGCCCCGAGGGCAGGGCACAGTCAGCCCCAGCATTTT. Its translation: CASAPRAGHSQPQHF.

This chain joins TRBV24-1 and TRBJ2-5, with a possible D match to TRBD2 (5 bases). V dropped 5 bases and J dropped 4 bases, with 7 bases sitting between them. Germline V gene data show CDR1 as KGHDR and CDR2 as SFDVKD. The CDR3 has 12 amino acids. CDR3 sequence reads: CATSGRGETQYF. The CDR3 DNA reads TGTGCCACCAGTGGACGGGGAGAGACCCAGTACTTC.

The chain recombines TRBV21-1 with TRBJ2-7; the table's D call, TRBD1, has no DNA check behind it. TRBV21-1 counts as a pseudogene. The CDR3 loop spans 19 amino acids. The CDR3 here is CASSKKETEEGQGAYEQYF. In DNA form, the CDR3 reads TGTGCCAGCAGCAAAAAGGAAACAGAGGAGGGACAGGGGGCCTACGAGCAGTACTTC.

V usage is TRBV29-1 and J usage is TRBJ2-2; no clear D. V gave up 7 bases and J gave up 6 bases, with 12 bases separating them. Germline CDR1 reads SQVTM; CDR2 reads ANQGSEA. The CDR3 sequence is 12 residues long. The CDR3 region is CSANLLPGELFF. The CDR3 coding sequence is TGCAGCGCCAATCTCCTGCCCGGGGAGCTGTTTTTT.

V is TRBV5-6 and J is TRBJ1-2; TRBD1 is a possible D gene (5 bases). V was clipped by 0 bases and J by 8 bases, with 14 bases between them. The CDR3 loop spans 14 amino acids. The germline V gene encodes CDR1 SGHDT and CDR2 YYEEEE. In DNA form, the CDR3 reads TGTGCCAGCAGCTTGGCCGGTGGGGCTCGGGGCTACACCTTC. Protein product: CASSLAGGARGYTF.

V gene TRBV15 combines with J gene TRBJ2-7; 7 bases line up with TRBD1. Germline assignment: CDR1 LNHNV and CDR2 YYDKDF (reference sequence). The V gene end was trimmed by 0 bases and the J gene end by 3 bases; junction bases not matched to a gene: 2. The CDR3 runs to 14 residues. The CDR3: CATSREQGIYEQYF. The CDR3 nucleotides read TGTGCCACCAGCAGAGAACAGGGGATCTACGAGCAGTACTTC.

The J gene is TRBJ2-6, the V gene TRBV29-1; TRBD1 aligns across 11 bases. Germline V gene data show CDR1 as SQVTM and CDR2 as ANQGSEA. CDR3 length: 16 amino acids. V shed 7 bases, J shed 0 bases, and the junction held 5 bases outside the gene matches. The CDR3 DNA is TGCAGCGGCTCCGGGACAGGGGGCTCTGGGGCCAACGTCCTGACTTTC. Its translation: CSGSGTGGSGANVLTF.

This clone showed up just once. The chain is built from TRBV4-3 and TRBJ2-7, with 7 bases that match TRBD2. The junction had 16 bases not matched to a gene; V was cut back by 0 bases and J by 5 bases. Per the germline V gene, CDR1 is LGHNA and CDR2 is YSLEER. This CDR3 is built from 18 residues. CDR3 bases: TGCGCCAGCAGCCAAGATGCGGGGTTGGGAGGGGTAATCCACGAGCAGTACTTC. It encodes CASSQDAGLGGVIHEQYF.

The gene calls are TRBV28 and TRBJ2-1, with D perhaps TRBD1 (7 bases). There are 15 residues in the CDR3. V was shortened by 6 bases and J by 7 bases, with 19 bases between the two germline ends. CDR1 and CDR2 from the germline V gene are MDHEN and SYDVKM. CDR3 coding DNA: TGTGCCAGCAGCTCACCAGGGGGGTCAGGTAATGAGCAGTTCTTC. Translated, it gives CASSSPGGSGNEQFF.

This chain connects TRBV7-9 to TRBJ2-7; no clear D gene. The length of the CDR3 is 14 residues. From germline, CDR1 is SEHNR and CDR2 FQNEAQ (reference sequence). The V gene lost 3 bases and the J gene lost 2 bases, with 11 bases spanning the gap. The CDR3 nucleotides are TGTGCCAGCAGCTTGTCGGCGGCTACCTACGAGCAGTACTTC. Translation gives CASSLSAATYEQYF.

The chain employs TRBV6-4 and TRBJ1-1, with D possibly matching TRBD1 (6 bases). Trimming took off 6 bases at V and 2 bases at J, with 13 bases between the two ends. The CDR3 sequence is 14 residues long. Germline assignment: CDR1 MRHNA and CDR2 SNTAGT. CDR3 DNA: TGTGCCAGCAGAAGGACAGACCGAAACACTGAAGCTTTCTTT. Translation gives CASRRTDRNTEAFF.

The chain combines TRBV6-5 with TRBJ2-2; 8 nucleotides align to TRBD1. Germline CDR1 and CDR2: MNHEY and SVGAGI. V lost 6 bases, J lost 4 bases, and 7 bases stayed unmatched. This CDR3 has 15 residues. CDR3 in amino acids: CASSRTGHGTGELFF. The CDR3 DNA is TGTGCCAGCAGCCGGACAGGGCATGGCACCGGGGAGCTGTTTTTT.

This clone has only one observation. The chain has TRBV4-1 and TRBJ2-3; 7 nucleotides line up with TRBD1. The J segment lost 2 bases and the V segment lost 4 bases, leaving 6 bases of the junction unmatched. Germline V gene sequence: CDR1 MGHRA, CDR2 YSYEKL. CDR3 size: 15 residues. This CDR3 reads CASSPWTGTTDTQYF. CDR3 sequence (DNA): TGCGCCAGCAGCCCATGGACAGGTACCACAGATACGCAGTATTTT.

The chain recombines TRBV6-5 with TRBJ2-2, with unresolved D. CDR3 length: 16 residues. Trimming left V 2 bases short and J 6 bases short, with 16 bases between. Looked up from germline, CDR1 is MNHEY and CDR2 is SVGAGI. The chain's CDR3 is CASSYGALVSAGELFF. CDR3 bases: TGTGCCAGCAGTTACGGAGCATTGGTCTCGGCCGGGGAGCTGTTTTTT.

A few counts support this clone. V usage is TRBV6-5 and J usage is TRBJ1-2; D ambiguous. The germline CDR1 and CDR2 sequences are MNHEY and SVGAGI. Trimming left V 3 bases short and J 5 bases short, with 10 bases between. The CDR3 loop spans 13 amino acids. CDR3 nucleotides: TGTGCCAGCAGTTATGGGAAAGAATATGGCTACACCTTC. Its translation is CASSYGKEYGYTF.

There are a few counts of this clone. CDR3 coding DNA: TGTGCCACCAGTGACTCGGGAGGGAACACTGAAGCTTTCTTT. Protein product: CATSDSGGNTEAFF. This chain links TRBV24-1 with TRBJ1-1; D not resolved. Between the trimmed V and J ends, which lost 4 bases and 1 base, there was a span of 9 bases. From germline, CDR1 is KGHDR and CDR2 SFDVKD. The CDR3 runs 14 residues.

The J gene is TRBJ2-1, the V gene TRBV9; 9 nucleotides line up with TRBD2. The germline CDR1 and CDR2 sequences are SGDLS and YYNGEE. The ends lost 3 bases at V and 8 bases at J; junction bases unmatched: 12. CDR3 length: 16 amino acids. CDR3 DNA sequence: TGTGCCAGCAGCGCCCGGGACGCGGGGGGGAACTATGAGCAGTTCTTC. It codes for CASSARDAGGNYEQFF.

The rearrangement links TRBV5-1 to TRBJ2-2, with 8 positions matching TRBD1. Trimming cost V 3 bases and J 1 base; bases outside gene matches: 8. The CDR3 has 17 residues. CDR1 is SGHRS and CDR2 is YFSETQ in the germline V gene. The CDR3 DNA follows: TGCGCCAGCAGCTCTGGAGAGGGACAGGTGAACACCGGGGAGCTGTTTTTT. Translated, it gives CASSSGEGQVNTGELFF.

The chain recombines TRBV6-2 or TRBV6-3 with TRBJ2-1, with D perhaps TRBD1 (6 bases). Per germline, CDR1 MNHEY and CDR2 SVGEGT. The CDR3 has 13 residues. Trimming left V 6 bases short and J 7 bases short, with 13 bases between. The CDR3 bases are TGTGCCAGCAGCTATAGACAGGAAAATGAGCAGTTCTTC. Protein product: CASSYRQENEQFF.

This chain uses TRBV21-1 with TRBJ2-7; no check of the table's D call, TRBD1, against the DNA was made. TRBV21-1 is listed as a pseudogene. The CDR3 contains 17 residues. The CDR3 DNA reads as TGTGCCAGCAGCCCCCCCATCGGAACAGGGGGTACCTACGAGCAGTACTTC. It codes for CASSPPIGTGGTYEQYF.